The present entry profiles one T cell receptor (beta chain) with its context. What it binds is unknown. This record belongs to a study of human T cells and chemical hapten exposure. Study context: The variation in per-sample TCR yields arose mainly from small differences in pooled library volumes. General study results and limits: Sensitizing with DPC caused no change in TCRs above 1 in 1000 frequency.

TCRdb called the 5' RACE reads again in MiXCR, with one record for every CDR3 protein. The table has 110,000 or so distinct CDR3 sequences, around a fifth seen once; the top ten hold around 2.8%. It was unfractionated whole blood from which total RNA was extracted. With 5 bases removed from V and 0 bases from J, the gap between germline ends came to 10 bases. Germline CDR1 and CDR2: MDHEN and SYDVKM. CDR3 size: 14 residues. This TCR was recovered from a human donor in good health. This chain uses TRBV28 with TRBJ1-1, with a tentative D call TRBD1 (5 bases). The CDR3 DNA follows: TGTGCCAGCAGTCCCGGGGGGGTGAACACTGAAGCTTTCTTT. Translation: CASSPGGVNTEAFF.